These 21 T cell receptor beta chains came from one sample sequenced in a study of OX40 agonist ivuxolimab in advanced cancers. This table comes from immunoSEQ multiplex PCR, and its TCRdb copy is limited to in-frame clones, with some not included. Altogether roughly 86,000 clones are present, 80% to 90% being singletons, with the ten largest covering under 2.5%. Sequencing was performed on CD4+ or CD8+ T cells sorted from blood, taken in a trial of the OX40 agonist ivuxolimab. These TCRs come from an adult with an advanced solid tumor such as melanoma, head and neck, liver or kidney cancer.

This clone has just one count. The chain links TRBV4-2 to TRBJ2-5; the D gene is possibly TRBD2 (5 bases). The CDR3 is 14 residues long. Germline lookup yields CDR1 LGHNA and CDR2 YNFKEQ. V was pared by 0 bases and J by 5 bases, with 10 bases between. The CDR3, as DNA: TGTGCCAGCAGCCAAGAGGGGAGAAAGGAGACCCAGTACTTC. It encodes CASSQEGRKETQYF.

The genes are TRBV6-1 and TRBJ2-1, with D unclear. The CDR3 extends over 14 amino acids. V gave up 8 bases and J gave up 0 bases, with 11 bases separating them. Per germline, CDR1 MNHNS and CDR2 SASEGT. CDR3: CASQGVRSYNEQFF. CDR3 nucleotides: TGTGCCAGCCAAGGCGTCCGCTCCTACAATGAGCAGTTCTTC.

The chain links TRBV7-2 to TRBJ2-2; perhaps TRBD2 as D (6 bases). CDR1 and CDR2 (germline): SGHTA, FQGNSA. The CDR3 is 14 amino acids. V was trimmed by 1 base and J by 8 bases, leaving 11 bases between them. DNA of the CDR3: TGTGCCAGCAGCTTAGATCCTAGCGCGGGGGAGCTGTTTTTT. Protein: CASSLDPSAGELFF.

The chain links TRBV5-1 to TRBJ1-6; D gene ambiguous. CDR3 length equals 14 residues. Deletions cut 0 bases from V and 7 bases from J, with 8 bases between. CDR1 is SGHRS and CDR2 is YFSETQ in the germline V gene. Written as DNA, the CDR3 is TGCGCCAGCAGCTTGGACGGCGGAAATTCACCCCTCCACTTT. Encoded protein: CASSLDGGNSPLHF.

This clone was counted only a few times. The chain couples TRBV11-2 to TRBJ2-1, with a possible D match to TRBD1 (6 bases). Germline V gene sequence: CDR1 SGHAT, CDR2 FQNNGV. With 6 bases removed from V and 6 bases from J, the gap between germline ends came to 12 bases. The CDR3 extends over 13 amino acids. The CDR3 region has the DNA TGTGCCAGCAGGGCAGGGGTTAGCAATGAGCAGTTCTTC. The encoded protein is CASRAGVSNEQFF.

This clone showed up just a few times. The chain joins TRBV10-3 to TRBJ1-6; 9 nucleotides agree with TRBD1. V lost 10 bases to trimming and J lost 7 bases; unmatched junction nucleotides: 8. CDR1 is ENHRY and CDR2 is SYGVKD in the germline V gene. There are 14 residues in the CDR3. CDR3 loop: CATEGQGGNSPLHF. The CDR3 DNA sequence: TGTGCCACTGAGGGACAGGGAGGAAATTCACCCCTCCACTTT.

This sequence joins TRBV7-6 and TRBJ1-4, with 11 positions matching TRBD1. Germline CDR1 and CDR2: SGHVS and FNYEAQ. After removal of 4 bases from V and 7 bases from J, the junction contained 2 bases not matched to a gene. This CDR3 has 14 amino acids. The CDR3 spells CASSSGQGGEKLFF. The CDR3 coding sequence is TGTGCCAGCAGCTCGGGACAGGGGGGTGAAAAACTGTTTTTT.

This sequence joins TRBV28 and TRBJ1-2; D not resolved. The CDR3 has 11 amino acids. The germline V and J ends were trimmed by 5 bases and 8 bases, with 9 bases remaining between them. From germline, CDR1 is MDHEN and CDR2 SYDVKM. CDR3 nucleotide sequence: TGTGCCAGCAGTGAGAAGGTCGGCTACACCTTC. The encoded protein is CASSEKVGYTF.

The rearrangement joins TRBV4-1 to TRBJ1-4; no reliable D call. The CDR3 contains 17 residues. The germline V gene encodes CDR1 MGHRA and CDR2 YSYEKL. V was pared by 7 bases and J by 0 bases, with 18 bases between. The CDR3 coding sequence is TGCGCCAGCACCCTAACCCCCAATCCCGCAACTAATGAAAAACTGTTTTTT. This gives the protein CASTLTPNPATNEKLFF.

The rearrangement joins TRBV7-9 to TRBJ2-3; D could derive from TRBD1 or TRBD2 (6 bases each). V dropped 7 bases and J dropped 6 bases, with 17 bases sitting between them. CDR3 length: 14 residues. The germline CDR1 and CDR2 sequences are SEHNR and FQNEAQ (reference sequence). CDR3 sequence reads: CASTLGAGPDTQYF. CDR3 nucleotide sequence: TGTGCCAGCACCCTGGGGGCGGGACCCGATACGCAGTATTTT.

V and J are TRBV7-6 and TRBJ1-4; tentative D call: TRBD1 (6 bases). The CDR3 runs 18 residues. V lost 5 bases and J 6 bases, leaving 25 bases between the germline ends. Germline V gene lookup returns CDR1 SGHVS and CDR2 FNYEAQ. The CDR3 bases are TGTGCCAGCAGCCCTCGCTATGGTGGGGCGGCAGGGGATGAAAAACTGTTTTTT. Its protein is CASSPRYGGAAGDEKLFF.

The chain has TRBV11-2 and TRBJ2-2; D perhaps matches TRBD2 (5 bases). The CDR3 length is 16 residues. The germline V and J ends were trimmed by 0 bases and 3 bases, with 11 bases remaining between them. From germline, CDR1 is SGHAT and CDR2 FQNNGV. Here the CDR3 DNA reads TGTGCCAGCAGCTTAGATCCGGGGTCTTACACCGGGGAGCTGTTTTTT. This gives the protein CASSLDPGSYTGELFF.

The CDR3 DNA reads as TGTGCCAGCAGCCCGCCGGGACTCAACGAGCAGTACTTC. Protein: CASSPPGLNEQYF. The chain recombines TRBV5-4 with TRBJ2-7; TRBD2 is a possible D gene (6 bases). CDR3 length: 13 residues. V gave up 4 bases and J gave up 5 bases, with 13 bases separating them. Germline CDR1 SGHNT, CDR2 YYREEE (reference sequence). The whole variable domain, remainder taken from reference TRBV5-4 and TRBJ2-7, is ETGVTQSPTHLIKTRGQQVTLRCSSQSGHNTVSWYQQALGQGPQFIFQYYREEENGRGNFPPRFSGLQFPNYSSELNVNALELDDSALYLCASSPPGLNEQYFGPGTRLTVT.

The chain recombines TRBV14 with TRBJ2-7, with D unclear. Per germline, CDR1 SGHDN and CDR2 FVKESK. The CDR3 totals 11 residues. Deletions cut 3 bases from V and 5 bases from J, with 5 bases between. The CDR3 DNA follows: TGTGCCAGCAGCCATTACCACGAGCAGTACTTC. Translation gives CASSHYHEQYF. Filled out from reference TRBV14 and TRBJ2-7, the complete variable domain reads EAGVTQFPSHSVIEKGQTVTLRCDPISGHDNLYWYRRVMGKEIKFLLHFVKESKQDESGMPNNRFLAERTGGTYSTLKVQPAELEDSGVYFCASSHYHEQYFGPGTRLTVT.

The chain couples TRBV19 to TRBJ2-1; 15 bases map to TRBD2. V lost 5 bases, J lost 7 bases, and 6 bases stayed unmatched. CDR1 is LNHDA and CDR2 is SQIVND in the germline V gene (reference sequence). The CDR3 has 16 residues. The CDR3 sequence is CASSGLAGGSANEQFF. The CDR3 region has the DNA TGTGCCAGTAGTGGACTAGCGGGAGGGTCGGCGAATGAGCAGTTCTTC.

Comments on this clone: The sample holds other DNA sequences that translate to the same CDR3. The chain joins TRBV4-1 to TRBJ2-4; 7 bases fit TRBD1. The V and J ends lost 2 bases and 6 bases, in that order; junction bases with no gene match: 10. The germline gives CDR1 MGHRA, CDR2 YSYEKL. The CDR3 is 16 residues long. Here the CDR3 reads CASSQQTTGAPNIQYF. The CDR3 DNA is TGCGCCAGCAGCCAACAAACAACAGGGGCCCCAAACATTCAGTACTTC.

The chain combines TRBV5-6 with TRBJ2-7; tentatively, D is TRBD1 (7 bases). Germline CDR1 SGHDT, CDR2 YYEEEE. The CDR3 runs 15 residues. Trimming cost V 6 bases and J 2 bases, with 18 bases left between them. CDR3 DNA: TGTGCCAGCACCCAGGGGGGCCGGACGGCCTACGAGCAGTACTTC. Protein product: CASTQGGRTAYEQYF.

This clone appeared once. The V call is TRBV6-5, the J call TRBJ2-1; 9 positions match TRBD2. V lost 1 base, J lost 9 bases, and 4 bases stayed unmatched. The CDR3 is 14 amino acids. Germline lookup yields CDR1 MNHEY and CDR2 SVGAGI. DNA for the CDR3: TGTGCCAGCAGTTACTGGCGGGGGGGCTCTGAGCAGTTCTTC. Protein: CASSYWRGGSEQFF.

The CDR3 loop is CASSSRTGKETQYF. The CDR3, as DNA: TGTGCCAGCTCATCTAGGACAGGGAAAGAGACCCAGTACTTC. This sequence joins TRBV18 and TRBJ2-5; 8 nucleotides align to TRBD1. The length of the CDR3 is 14 residues. Germline CDR1 is KGHSH and CDR2 is LQKENI. With 5 bases clipped from V and 3 bases from J, the junction kept 5 bases outside the gene matches. Full variable domain (outside the CDR3, taken from reference TRBV18 and TRBJ2-5): NAGVMQNPRHLVRRRGQEARLRCSPMKGHSHVYWYRQLPEEGLKFMVYLQKENIIDESGMPKERFSAEFPKEGPSILRIQQVVRGDSAAYFCASSSRTGKETQYFGPGTRLLVL.

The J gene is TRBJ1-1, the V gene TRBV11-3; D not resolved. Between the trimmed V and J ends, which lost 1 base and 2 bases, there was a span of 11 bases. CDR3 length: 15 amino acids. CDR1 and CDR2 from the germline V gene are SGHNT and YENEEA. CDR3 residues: CASSLGGAGNTEAFF. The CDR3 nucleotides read TGTGCCAGCAGCTTAGGAGGCGCGGGAAACACTGAAGCTTTCTTT.

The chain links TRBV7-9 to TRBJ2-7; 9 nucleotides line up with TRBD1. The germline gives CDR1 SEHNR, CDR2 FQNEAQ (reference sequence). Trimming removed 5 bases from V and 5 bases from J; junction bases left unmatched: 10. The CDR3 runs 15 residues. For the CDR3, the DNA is TGTGCCAGCAGCCCCCCCGGGACAGGGTATAACGAGCAGTACTTC. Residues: CASSPPGTGYNEQYF.